Below, 5 T cell receptor beta chains from the same sample are listed, as sequenced in a study of cytomegalovirus exposure and HLA in healthy donors. Amplification used 60 Vbeta primers and 13 Jbeta primers. Sequencing used immunoSEQ multiplex PCR; TCRdb keeps in-frame clones, though not all of them. The sample has about 130,000 clones, 65% to 80% seen once. Sequenced sample: PBMCs. The receptors were sampled from a woman between 35 and 50 years old in good health and CMV-seronegative.

V is TRBV19 and J is TRBJ2-3; 8 bases match TRBD2. The CDR3 is made up of 14 amino acids. Per the germline V gene, CDR1 is LNHDA and CDR2 is SQIVND (reference sequence). V shed 10 bases and J 2 bases; nucleotides not matched to a gene: 8. CDR3 sequence reads: CATRGAGVTDTQYF. The CDR3 DNA sequence: TGTGCCACCCGGGGAGCGGGGGTCACAGATACGCAGTATTTT.

J is TRBJ2-2 and V is TRBV7-6; TRBD2 is a possible D gene (5 bases). Germline CDR1 is SGHVS and CDR2 is FNYEAQ. Trimming pared 6 bases from V and 6 bases from J, leaving 14 bases between. This CDR3 is built from 14 residues. CDR3 nucleotide sequence: TGTGCCAGCAGGGCCGTTGGAGGTCCCGGGGAGCTGTTTTTT. This encodes CASRAVGGPGELFF.

V gene TRBV2 combines with J gene TRBJ2-1, with TRBD2 matching 12 bases. Per germline, CDR1 SNHLY and CDR2 FYNNEI. CDR3 length: 16 residues. Trimming removed 6 bases from V and 11 bases from J; junction bases left unmatched: 14. The CDR3 region has the DNA TGTGCCAGCAGCCTCCCCCTAACTAGCGGGGGGCCCAAGCAGTTCTTC. The encoded protein is CASSLPLTSGGPKQFF.

The chain carries TRBV6-4 and TRBJ2-3; TRBD2 matches at 9 bases. CDR1 is MRHNA, CDR2 SNTAGT, per germline. CDR3 size: 16 residues. V shed 3 bases and J 2 bases; nucleotides not matched to a gene: 6. The CDR3 nucleotides are TGTGCCAGCAGTGAAGGCGGGGGGGCCAACACAGATACGCAGTATTTT. Its protein is CASSEGGGANTDTQYF.

In this sample, this clone turned up a few times. The V gene is TRBV7-8, the J gene TRBJ1-1; possibly TRBD1 for D (5 bases). V lost 4 bases and J 2 bases, leaving 11 bases between the germline ends. The CDR3 extends over 14 amino acids. Germline lookup yields CDR1 SGHVS and CDR2 FQNEAQ. CDR3 region: CASSSTEANTEAFF. Written as DNA, the CDR3 is TGTGCCAGCAGCTCGACAGAAGCCAACACTGAAGCTTTCTTT.